A selection of T cell receptor beta chains follows, all from one sample in a study of blood T cell repertoires in COVID-19. The assay was immunoSEQ multiplex PCR, and TCRdb's table has in-frame clones only and misses some. The repertoire holds over 150,000 clones, with around 80% as singletons. Sequencing input: PBMCs or T cells enriched from blood (not recorded which). Every receptor here comes from a woman aged 50 to 60 who had recovered from COVID-19. The CDR3 runs from the conserved cysteine through the conserved F or W. D genes are given only for firm matches. Only some rows state a clone size, as once, few, many or a class for expanded clones.

cdr3_nt cdr3_aa clone_size d_call j_call v_call cdr3_length
TGTGCCAGCAACTTGTACAGCGGTCCCTACGAGCAGTACTTC CASNLYSGPYEQYF - - TRBJ2-7 TRBV6-4 14
TGTGCCAGCAGTTTAGCGGCTAGCGGGAGGGATGAGCAGTTCTTC CASSLAASGRDEQFF - TRBD2 TRBJ2-1 TRBV28 15
TGTGCCAGCAGTTTAATATCAGGGGGCGATGAGACCCAGTACTTC CASSLISGGDETQYF - TRBD1 TRBJ2-5 TRBV28 15
TGCGCCAGCAGTAGATCTCGCGGGGCCCCTTCCTACGAGCAGTACTTC CASSRSRGAPSYEQYF - - TRBJ2-7 TRBV5-1 16
TGTGCCAGCAGCGTAGACCCGACAGTTTTCTACGAGCAGTACTTC CASSVDPTVFYEQYF - - TRBJ2-7 TRBV9 15
TGCGCCAGCAGCCTCCAGCAGACAGTCACCTACGAGCAGTACTTC CASSLQQTVTYEQYF - - TRBJ2-7 TRBV4-1 15
TGTGCCAGCAGCGTAGCAGGTCTAGCGGAAGAGACCCAGTACTTC CASSVAGLAEETQYF - TRBD2 TRBJ2-5 TRBV9 15
TGTGCCAGCAGCTTACCAGGGGGAGCTTATGGCTACACCTTC CASSLPGGAYGYTF - TRBD1 TRBJ1-2 TRBV28 14
TGTGCCAGCAGCTTTCGACAGGGGCATAATTCACCCCTCCACTTT CASSFRQGHNSPLHF - TRBD1 TRBJ1-6 TRBV7-9 15
TGTGCCACCAGTGACAATAGCGAGCAGTACTTC CATSDNSEQYF - - TRBJ2-7 TRBV24-1 11
TGTGCCAGCAGCCAAGATATGTCGGGGGCCGGGGAGCTGTTTTTT CASSQDMSGAGELFF - - TRBJ2-2 TRBV3-1/TRBV3-2 15
TGTGCCAGCAGTTTAGGAGGACAGGGCCTAAAGGCCCAGCATTTT CASSLGGQGLKAQHF few TRBD1 TRBJ1-5 TRBV28 15
TGTGCCACCAGTGATTTGCACCAGGGGAGAGCCAAAAACATTCAGTACTTC CATSDLHQGRAKNIQYF - - TRBJ2-4 TRBV24-1 17
TGTGCCAGCAGTTTGAGAGGGAGAAAGGGACTAGCATTCGCAGATACGCAGTATTTT CASSLRGRKGLAFADTQYF few TRBD2 TRBJ2-3 TRBV27 19
TGTGCCAGCAGAGCATCCGCGGGGGGACTAGCGGGAGATGAGCAGTTCTTC CASRASAGGLAGDEQFF - TRBD2 TRBJ2-1 TRBV4-2 17
TGTGCCAGCAGCCAGGGGGGGAATAGCAATCAGCCCCAGCATTTT CASSQGGNSNQPQHF - TRBD1 TRBJ1-5 TRBV7-8 15
TGTGCCAGCAGCGTAGGTCTAAATAATGAGCAGTTCTTC CASSVGLNNEQFF - - TRBJ2-1 TRBV9 13
TGTGCCAGTAGTGTCCTGACAGGGGGAGGCTACGAGCAGTACTTC CASSVLTGGGYEQYF - TRBD1 TRBJ2-7 TRBV19 15
TGTGCCACCAGCGGCTTGAAAGGGGGGGTGGCGGGCAATCAGCCCCAGCATTTT CATSGLKGGVAGNQPQHF - - TRBJ1-5 TRBV15 18
TGTGCCAGCAGTTTGGGGACACTCCAAGAGACCCAGTACTTC CASSLGTLQETQYF - - TRBJ2-5 TRBV28 14
TGTGCCAGTAGTATAGATCAGGGGAATCAGCTCCAGCATTTT CASSIDQGNQLQHF - - TRBJ1-5 TRBV19 14
TGTGCCAGCAGTTCGGGACAGGGTCCCTCGGCTTTCTTT CASSSGQGPSAFF - TRBD1 TRBJ1-1 TRBV28 13
TGCGCCAGCAGCCAAGGACAGGGGGCCCCTGAAGCTTTCTTT CASSQGQGAPEAFF - TRBD1 TRBJ1-1 TRBV4-1 14
TGCGCCAGCAGCCAAGATTTAGGGACTAGTTTTAAAGAGCAGTACTTC CASSQDLGTSFKEQYF - TRBD2 TRBJ2-7 TRBV4-1 16
TGTGCCAGCAGTCCGGGAGGACAGGGGCCGGAGGAATGGGAGACCCAGTACTTC CASSPGGQGPEEWETQYF - TRBD1 TRBJ2-5 TRBV28 18
TGTGCCAGCAGTGAAACTGGGCCAGATCAGCCCCAGCATTTT CASSETGPDQPQHF - - TRBJ1-5 TRBV2 14
TGTGCCAGCAGCTTTGTTACCAGGGGCGAGCAGTACTTC CASSFVTRGEQYF - - TRBJ2-7 TRBV7-2 13
TGTGCCAGCAGCCAAGCCGTAGCGGGAGGGCCTATGAACATTCAGTACTTC CASSQAVAGGPMNIQYF - TRBD2 TRBJ2-4 TRBV4-2 17
TGTGCCAGCAGCTTAGGGACAGGGGGCTTTAATGAGCAGTTCTTC CASSLGTGGFNEQFF - TRBD1 TRBJ2-1 TRBV11-3 15
TGCGCCAGCAGCTTGGTTGGGGGGACTAATGAAAAACTGTTTTTT CASSLVGGTNEKLFF - - TRBJ1-4 TRBV5-1 15
TGCGCCAGCAGCCAAGAACAGGGTCCCAAATACGAGCAGTACTTC CASSQEQGPKYEQYF once - TRBJ2-7 TRBV4-1 15
TGTGCCAGTAGTATAACCGGGGTCAATCAGCCCCAGCATTTT CASSITGVNQPQHF - - TRBJ1-5 TRBV19 14
TGTGCCAGCGGGGGACACGCTGGAAACACCATATATTTT CASGGHAGNTIYF - - TRBJ1-3 TRBV12-3/TRBV12-4 13
TGCGCCAGCAGCCAAGATGTTGGAGGGACTAATGAAAAACTGTTTTTT CASSQDVGGTNEKLFF once - TRBJ1-4 TRBV4-1 16
TGTGCCAGCAGCCTGGCCGGAAACACCATATATTTT CASSLAGNTIYF - - TRBJ1-3 TRBV6-5 12
TGTGCCAGCAGCTTGTTCGGGGACAGGGCGTCCTACGAGCAGTACTTC CASSLFGDRASYEQYF many TRBD1 TRBJ2-7 TRBV5-6 16
TGTGCCAGCAGCCCTTCTCACAATGAGCAGTTCTTC CASSPSHNEQFF - - TRBJ2-1 TRBV11-2 12
TGTGCCAGTAAAAGAAGGGGGCTCGGGGAGACCCAGTACTTC CASKRRGLGETQYF - TRBD1 TRBJ2-5 TRBV19 14
TGTGCCAGCAGTGTTTCGGGAGGGTCCACTGAAGCTTTCTTT CASSVSGGSTEAFF - - TRBJ1-1 TRBV6-4 14
TGCGCCAGCAGTGAGTCGACGGGTCCCGGGGACTACGAGCAGTACTTC CASSESTGPGDYEQYF - - TRBJ2-7 TRBV10-2 16
TGTGCCAGCAGTGCGTCTAGCGGGAGTCCAGATACGCAGTATTTT CASSASSGSPDTQYF - TRBD2 TRBJ2-3 TRBV2 15
TGTGCCAGCAGCCAAGATGAGTACAGAAGCACAGATACGCAGTATTTT CASSQDEYRSTDTQYF - - TRBJ2-3 TRBV3-1/TRBV3-2 16
TGTGCCAGCAGCCCCGGACAGGGGGCATACGAGCAGTACTTC CASSPGQGAYEQYF - TRBD1 TRBJ2-7 TRBV7-2 14
TGTGCCACCAGCAGAGGCGCTAGCGGGGATTACAATGAGCAGTTCTTC CATSRGASGDYNEQFF - TRBD2 TRBJ2-1 TRBV15 16
TGCGCCAGCAGCCCCCTTCCGAGACAGGGGAATAGCAATCAGCCCCAGCATTTT CASSPLPRQGNSNQPQHF - TRBD1 TRBJ1-5 TRBV5-1 18
TGTGCCAGCACCTCCGCAGGTCAGCCCCAGCATTTT CASTSAGQPQHF - - TRBJ1-5 TRBV2 12
TGTGCCAGCAGCCAGGGAAAGGACACTGAAGCTTTCTTT CASSQGKDTEAFF once - TRBJ1-1 TRBV11-3 13
TGTGCCAGTAATACCCGGGGGGGGGATACGCAGTATTTT CASNTRGGDTQYF - TRBD2 TRBJ2-3 TRBV19 13